The entry below gives a single T cell receptor beta chain sequence along with its context. The repertoire was sequenced with immunoSEQ multiplex PCR; TCRdb's copy has only in-frame clones and lacks some. The table has about 130,000 clones, 80% to 90% seen once; the top ten hold approximately 2%. Extraction of roughly 2 micrograms of genomic DNA from cryopreserved PBMCs supplied material for TCR beta libraries. The CDR3 length is 12 residues. Germline V lookup: CDR1 ENHRY, CDR2 SYGVKD. Trimming pared 11 bases from V and 5 bases from J, leaving 12 bases between. This entry belongs to a study of cytotoxic CD8 clonotypes in ibrutinib-treated CLL. Study details: Across the patients, 10 to 12 were relapsed/refractory, about 15 treatment-naive and about 17 IGHV unmutated.

The clonotype was recovered from a human donor with chronic lymphocytic leukemia. The source was PBMCs, collected after 24 months of ibrutinib treatment. The chain links TRBV10-3 to TRBJ1-4; no firm D call. The CDR3 coding sequence is TGTGCCGCCCAAAACCCCAATGAAAAACTGTTTTTT. Translated, it gives CAAQNPNEKLFF.